A selection of T cell receptor beta chains follows, all from one sample in a study of T cells in narcolepsy. Clones were read by immunoSEQ multiplex PCR, and TCRdb kept only the in-frame ones, dropping some. Here the sample spans tens of thousands of clones, around 82% being singletons. Sequenced material: CD45RA- memory CD4+ T cells from PBMCs. The receptors were gathered from a human donor with narcolepsy. Each CDR3 is given with its conserved first and last residue. Each record gives: D gene, J gene, clone size, V gene, CDR3 protein, CDR3 DNA. D genes are given only for firm matches. The size entry is marked missing in some rows and otherwise reads once, few, many or a size class.

>NA|TRBJ1-1|NA|TRBV10-2
CASSESNRAEAFF
TGCGCCAGCAGTGAGTCGAATCGGGCAGAAGCTTTCTTT
>NA|TRBJ2-7|once|TRBV6-5
CASSSLRETYEQYF
TGTGCCAGCAGTTCCCTCCGGGAGACCTACGAGCAGTACTTC
>NA|TRBJ1-1|NA|TRBV7-9
CASSLSGAGIAEAFF
TGTGCCAGCAGCTTATCAGGGGCGGGAATCGCTGAAGCTTTCTTT
>NA|TRBJ1-3|once|TRBV30
CAWNPTDSSGNTIYF
TGTGCCTGGAACCCCACCGACAGTAGTGGAAACACCATATATTTT
>NA|TRBJ1-1|NA|TRBV7-8
CASSFRGAGVNTEAFF
TGTGCCAGCAGCTTCCGGGGCGCAGGTGTGAACACTGAAGCTTTCTTT
>NA|TRBJ2-3|NA|TRBV19
CASITLPRVDTQYF
TGTGCCAGTATTACTCTACCAAGAGTAGATACGCAGTATTTT
>NA|TRBJ2-7|NA|TRBV2
CASRLDSLGYEQYF
TGTGCCAGCAGACTGGACAGTCTTGGCTACGAGCAGTACTTC
>TRBD2|TRBJ2-7|NA|TRBV19
CASNSGGDEQYF
TGTGCCAGTAATTCGGGAGGGGACGAGCAGTACTTC
>TRBD2|TRBJ2-1|NA|TRBV7-3
CASSLGLAGPSSYNEQFF
TGTGCCAGCAGCTTGGGACTAGCGGGGCCCAGCTCCTACAATGAGCAGTTCTTC
>NA|TRBJ2-4|NA|TRBV12-5
CASGLVEGPLAKNIQYF
TGTGCTAGTGGTTTGGTAGAAGGGCCGTTAGCCAAAAACATTCAGTACTTC
>NA|TRBJ1-4|NA|TRBV14
CASSPRFLSEKLFF
TGTGCCAGCAGTCCAAGATTTCTCAGCGAAAAACTGTTTTTT
>TRBD1|TRBJ2-7|NA|TRBV6-7
CASSYSNQDRGLNEQYF
TGTGCCAGCAGTTACTCGAACCAGGACAGGGGATTGAACGAGCAGTACTTC
>NA|TRBJ2-7|NA|TRBV11-2
CASSFQWQSGQYF
TGTGCCAGCAGCTTCCAGTGGCAGTCAGGGCAGTACTTC
>TRBD1|TRBJ1-4|few|TRBV5-5
CASSLSPWVWGQGNEKLFF
TGTGCCAGCAGCTTAAGCCCCTGGGTTTGGGGACAGGGGAATGAAAAACTGTTTTTT
>NA|TRBJ1-6|NA|TRBV6-5
CASSYSEGYNNSPLHF
TGTGCCAGCAGTTACTCTGAGGGCTACAATAATTCACCCCTCCACTTT
>TRBD1|TRBJ1-5|NA|TRBV29-1
CSVGQGADQPQHF
TGCAGCGTAGGACAGGGGGCGGATCAGCCCCAGCATTTT
>NA|TRBJ1-6|NA|TRBV15
CATSREAENSPLHF
TGTGCCACCAGCAGAGAGGCCGAAAATTCACCCCTCCACTTT
>NA|TRBJ1-2|NA|TRBV6-1
CASSDLQGPYGYTF
TGTGCCAGCAGTGATTTACAGGGTCCCTATGGCTACACCTTC
>NA|TRBJ2-7|NA|TRBV18
CASSPLGTPSYEQYF
TGTGCCAGCTCACCACTCGGGACACCCTCCTACGAGCAGTACTTC
>NA|TRBJ2-1|NA|TRBV5-5
CASSLKTGDSYNEQFF
TGTGCCAGCAGCCTTAAGACAGGAGACTCCTACAATGAGCAGTTCTTC
>TRBD2|TRBJ2-3|few|TRBV10-3
CAISGAREGGYTDTQYF
TGTGCCATCAGTGGGGCCCGGGAGGGGGGTTACACAGATACGCAGTATTTT
>TRBD1|TRBJ1-3|NA|TRBV7-2
CASSLFSGQGAGWGNTIYF
TGTGCCAGCAGCTTATTTTCGGGACAGGGAGCTGGATGGGGAAACACCATATATTTT
>TRBD2|TRBJ2-3|once|TRBV30
CAWSGRGAQPTQYF
TGTGCCTGGAGTGGGCGGGGGGCCCAGCCAACGCAGTATTTT
>NA|TRBJ1-2|NA|TRBV6-1
CASNADQARGGYTF
TGTGCCAGCAACGCGGACCAAGCCCGGGGTGGCTACACCTTC
>TRBD2|TRBJ2-7|NA|TRBV19
CASSHPLAGGPYEQYF
TGTGCCAGTTCCCACCCCCTAGCGGGTGGCCCCTACGAGCAGTACTTC
>NA|TRBJ2-5|NA|TRBV5-8
CASSLVSWGAYAETQYF
TGTGCCAGCAGCTTGGTTTCGTGGGGGGCGTATGCGGAGACCCAGTACTTC
>NA|TRBJ2-3|NA|TRBV5-5
CASMTPIVSTSTDTQYF
TGTGCCAGCATGACACCAATAGTGTCTACGTCGACAGATACGCAGTATTTT
>NA|TRBJ1-3|once|TRBV5-6
CASSNYGVQAGNTIYF
TGTGCCAGCAGCAACTACGGGGTACAGGCTGGAAACACCATATATTTT
>NA|TRBJ1-3|NA|TRBV6-1
CASSERLSGSGNTIYF
TGTGCCAGCAGTGAACGCCTCTCTGGCTCTGGAAACACCATATATTTT
>NA|TRBJ1-1|NA|TRBV18
CASSPPGHNTEAFF
TGTGCCAGCTCACCTCCGGGACACAACACTGAAGCTTTCTTT
>NA|TRBJ1-1|NA|TRBV5-1
CASRVLGMNTEAFF
TGCGCCAGCAGGGTGCTTGGTATGAACACTGAAGCTTTCTTT
>NA|TRBJ1-2|few|TRBV7-8
CASSLGRRMGTLYGYTF
TGTGCCAGCAGCTTAGGACGGAGAATGGGCACTTTATATGGCTACACCTTC
>NA|TRBJ2-2|few|TRBV7-9
CASSLGGFWELFF
TGTGCCAGCAGCTTAGGGGGCTTCTGGGAGCTGTTTTTT
>NA|TRBJ2-7|NA|TRBV6-6
CASSYQQDPYEQYF
TGTGCCAGCAGTTACCAACAGGATCCCTACGAGCAGTACTTC
>NA|TRBJ1-4|NA|TRBV9
CASSVAPHSTNEKLFF
TGTGCCAGCAGCGTAGCCCCACACTCAACTAATGAAAAACTGTTTTTT
>NA|TRBJ1-2|NA|TRBV4-1
CASSPRGGSNYGYTF
TGCGCCAGCAGCCCCCGGGGGGGAAGCAACTATGGCTACACCTTC
>TRBD1|TRBJ1-6|once|TRBV6-4
CASIPRDRGGRNSPLHF
TGTGCCAGCATACCCCGGGACAGGGGAGGAAGGAATTCACCCCTCCACTTT
>NA|TRBJ2-5|NA|TRBV5-1
CASSLGPGGEETQYF
TGCGCCAGCAGCTTGGGACCCGGGGGTGAAGAGACCCAGTACTTC
>TRBD2|TRBJ2-3|NA|TRBV2
CASSLERSGGAPSTDTQYF
TGTGCCAGCAGCCTGGAGCGTAGCGGGGGGGCCCCTAGCACAGATACGCAGTATTTT
>NA|TRBJ1-2|NA|TRBV11-2
CASSLDRVPGEYGYTF
TGTGCCAGCAGCTTAGATCGAGTGCCAGGGGAGTATGGCTACACCTTC
>TRBD2|TRBJ2-3|NA|TRBV10-2
CASSLGGKTDTQYF
TGCGCCAGCAGCCTGGGAGGGAAGACAGATACGCAGTATTTT
>TRBD2|TRBJ2-7|NA|TRBV6-6
CASSYLAGGTYEQYF
TGTGCCAGCAGTTACCTAGCGGGGGGCACGTACGAGCAGTACTTC
>TRBD1|TRBJ1-2|NA|TRBV30
CAWRRTGVNGYTF
TGTGCCTGGCGTAGGACAGGGGTCAATGGCTACACCTTC
>NA|TRBJ2-3|few|TRBV4-1
CASSQQLSTDTQYF
TGCGCCAGCAGCCAACAATTAAGCACAGATACGCAGTATTTT
>TRBD2|TRBJ2-7|NA|TRBV10-3
CAISNLAGGRYEQYF
TGTGCCATCAGCAATCTAGCGGGGGGGCGGTACGAGCAGTACTTC
>NA|TRBJ1-5|NA|TRBV19
CASMSGVYNQPQHF
TGTGCCAGTATGAGCGGGGTTTACAATCAGCCCCAGCATTTT